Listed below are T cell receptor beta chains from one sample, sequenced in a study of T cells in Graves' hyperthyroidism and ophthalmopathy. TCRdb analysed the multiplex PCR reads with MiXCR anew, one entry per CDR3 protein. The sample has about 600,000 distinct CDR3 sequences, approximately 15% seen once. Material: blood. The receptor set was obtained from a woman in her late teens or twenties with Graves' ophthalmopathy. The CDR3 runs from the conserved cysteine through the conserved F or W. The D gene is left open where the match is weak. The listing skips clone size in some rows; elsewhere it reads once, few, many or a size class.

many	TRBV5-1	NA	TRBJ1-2	TGCGCCAGCAGCTTGACGTCCCACTTTCCAGGGAAATATGGCTACACCTTC	CASSLTSHFPGKYGYTF
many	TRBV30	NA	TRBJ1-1	TGTGCCTGGAGTGTACCCCCAGTGATGAACACTGAAGCTTTCTTT	CAWSVPPVMNTEAFF
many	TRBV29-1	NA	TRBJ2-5	TGCAGCGTTGAATATTGGGCAGAATCCCAGGGGGGGACCCAGTACTTC	CSVEYWAESQGGTQYF
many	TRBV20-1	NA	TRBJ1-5	TGCAGTGCGACAAGGTTAGGCAATCAGCCCCAGCATTTT	CSATRLGNQPQHF
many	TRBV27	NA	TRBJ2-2	TGTGCCAGCAGTGTCAGGGCGGCCGGGGAGCTGTTTTTT	CASSVRAAGELFF
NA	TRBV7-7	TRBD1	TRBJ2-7	TGTGCTAGCAGCTTAGAGGTCCGGGACAGGGACCACGAGCAGTACTTC	CASSLEVRDRDHEQYF
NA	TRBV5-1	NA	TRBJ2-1	TGTGCCAGCAGCCAAGACCCTGGGCCCCACCAGAATGAGCAGTTCTTC	CASSQDPGPHQNEQFF
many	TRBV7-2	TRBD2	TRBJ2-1	TGTGCCAGCAGCAGGAGGTGGGGACTAGCGGGCCTTTACAATGAGCAGTTCTTC	CASSRRWGLAGLYNEQFF
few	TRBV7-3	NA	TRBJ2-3	TGTGCCAGCAGCTCGTCAGAGGCTAGGGATACGCAGTATTTT	CASSSSEARDTQYF
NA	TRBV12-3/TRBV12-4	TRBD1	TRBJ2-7	TGTGCCAGCAGTTTTATGGGAGCCGGGACAGGGTCCTACGAGCAGTACTTC	CASSFMGAGTGSYEQYF
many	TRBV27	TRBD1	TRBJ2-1	TGTGCCAGCAGTGCGCCCTACAGGGGGCGTGAGCAGTTCTTC	CASSAPYRGREQFF
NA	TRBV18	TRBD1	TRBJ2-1	TGTGCCAGCTCCCCGAGCGGGACAGGGGATTACAATGAGCAGTTCTTC	CASSPSGTGDYNEQFF
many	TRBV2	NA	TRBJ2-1	TGTGCCAGCAGTGAACCCTTTCTGAGGGATCGCTCCTACAATGAGCAGTTCTTC	CASSEPFLRDRSYNEQFF
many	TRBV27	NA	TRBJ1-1	TGTGCCAGCAGCCCGGTGGCGACAGCGATGAACACTGAAGCTTTCTTT	CASSPVATAMNTEAFF
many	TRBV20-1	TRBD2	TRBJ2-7	TGCAGTGCACGAGTAGCGGGAGATTTATACGAGCAGTACTTC	CSARVAGDLYEQYF
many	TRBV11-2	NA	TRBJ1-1	TGTGCCAGCAGCCCCCGGACACCGGTTTTGAACACTGAAGCTTTCTTT	CASSPRTPVLNTEAFF